The 10 T cell receptor beta chains presented below share a single source sample, sequenced in a study of shared clonotypes between healthy human individuals. Terminally differentiated effector memory CD45RA+ cells were excluded from the naive CD8 cells, which were CD45RO-negative and positively selected for CCR7. This table comes from immunoSEQ multiplex PCR, and its TCRdb copy is limited to in-frame clones, with some not included. The sample lists about 2 million clones; roughly 95% were seen once. The sequenced material came from naive CD8+ T cells sorted from blood. The receptors come from a man younger than 35 in good health.

This clone came up once. This chain links TRBV21-1 with TRBJ1-5; the D call of TRBD1 is as the table states it, not checked on the DNA. TRBV21-1 has pseudogene status. This CDR3 comprises 16 residues. In DNA form, the CDR3 reads TGTGCCAGCAGCAAAGCCTACCTCTCCAGGGGTCAGCCCCAGCATTTT. This codes for CASSKAYLSRGQPQHF.

This chain joins TRBV9 and TRBJ1-1, with 7 bases identical to TRBD1. V lost 0 bases to trimming and J lost 0 bases; unmatched junction nucleotides: 5. This CDR3 is 16 amino acids long. Germline V lookup: CDR1 SGDLS, CDR2 YYNGEE. Here the CDR3 reads CASSVAGQALNTEAFF. CDR3 DNA: TGTGCCAGCAGCGTAGCAGGACAGGCTTTGAACACTGAAGCTTTCTTT.

The chain links TRBV4-3 to TRBJ1-1, with a possible D match to TRBD1 (5 bases). Per the germline V gene, CDR1 is LGHNA and CDR2 is YSLEER. V lost 2 bases and J 4 bases, leaving 8 bases between the germline ends. The CDR3 is 13 amino acids. Here the CDR3 reads CASSQRGGTEAFF. The CDR3 DNA is TGCGCCAGCAGCCAACGGGGGGGCACTGAAGCTTTCTTT.

The chain recombines TRBV4-1 with TRBJ2-7, with D tentatively TRBD2 (7 bases). Germline V CDR1 and CDR2: MGHRA, YSYEKL. Trimming shortened V by 8 bases and J by 4 bases, and 15 bases separated the two germline ends. The CDR3 is 13 amino acids. CDR3: CASAAGAKYEQYF. The CDR3 DNA reads as TGCGCCAGCGCGGCGGGGGCTAAATACGAGCAGTACTTC.

This CDR3 is CASTISSGTEEVGYTF. Written as DNA, the CDR3 is TGTGCCAGCACCATAAGCTCCGGGACAGAGGAAGTGGGCTACACCTTC. This chain uses TRBV11-2 with TRBJ1-2; 7 positions agree with TRBD1. Germline lookup yields CDR1 SGHAT and CDR2 FQNNGV. Trimming cost V 7 bases and J 8 bases; bases outside gene matches: 19. The CDR3 has 16 amino acids. Using reference TRBV11-2 and TRBJ1-2 for the parts outside the CDR3, the full variable domain is EAGVAQSPRYKIIEKRQSVAFWCNPISGHATLYWYQQILGQGPKLLIQFQNNGVVDDSQLPKDRFSAERLKGVDSTLKIQPAKLEDSAVYLCASTISSGTEEVGYTFGSGTRLTVV.

The J gene is TRBJ2-5, the V gene TRBV5-1, with D uncertain. V lost 2 bases and J lost 4, with 12 bases in between. The germline V gene encodes CDR1 SGHRS and CDR2 YFSETQ. The CDR3 is 14 amino acids. The CDR3 DNA reads as TGCGCCAGCAGCTTATACCTTGGGTCAGAGACCCAGTACTTC. It yields the protein CASSLYLGSETQYF.

The chain couples TRBV25-1 to TRBJ2-5, with D uncertain. The V end was cut by 2 bases, the J end by 10 bases, with 8 bases between. This CDR3 has 11 amino acids. Per the germline V gene, CDR1 is MGHDK and CDR2 is SYGVNS. CDR3 sequence reads: CASSETVDQYF. CDR3 bases: TGTGCCAGCAGTGAAACAGTGGACCAGTACTTC.

This rearrangement joins TRBV27 to TRBJ2-1; tentatively, D is TRBD2 (5 bases). The germline CDR1 and CDR2 sequences are MNHEY and SMNVEV (reference sequence). Trimming removed 0 bases at V and 2 bases at J, with 14 bases between. The CDR3 runs to 17 residues. The chain's CDR3 is CASSLSSGVEAYNEQFF. For the CDR3, the DNA is TGTGCCAGCAGTTTATCGAGCGGTGTTGAAGCCTACAATGAGCAGTTCTTC.

This chain links TRBV19 with TRBJ2-7; 7 positions match TRBD1. This CDR3 contains 14 residues. V shed 4 bases, J shed 0 bases, and the junction held 3 bases outside the gene matches. Germline loops: CDR1 LNHDA, CDR2 SQIVND (reference sequence). The CDR3 loop reads CASSNRGLSYEQYF. Here the CDR3 DNA reads TGTGCCAGTAGTAACAGGGGCCTCTCCTACGAGCAGTACTTC.

Regarding this clone: Other DNA sequences of this sample code for an identical CDR3. This chain connects TRBV5-1 to TRBJ2-7; D gene ambiguous. Germline CDR1 and CDR2: SGHRS and YFSETQ. The CDR3 totals 13 residues. V lost 0 bases and J lost 3, with 7 bases in between. Here the CDR3 DNA reads TGCGCCAGCAGCTTGGATGCGGACTACGAGCAGTACTTC. Its translation is CASSLDADYEQYF.